Described below is a single TCR beta chain sequence and its context. The CDR3 is made up of 13 amino acids. In germline, CDR1 is SGHDT, CDR2 YYEEEE. The V gene lost 0 bases and the J gene lost 6 bases, with 6 bases spanning the gap. This table comes from immunoSEQ multiplex PCR, and its TCRdb copy is limited to in-frame clones, with some not included. The repertoire consists of 100,000 to 150,000 clones, with roughly 90% occurring once and the leading ten covering less than 7%. The sample is drawn from a study of control samples from healthy donors and cancer patients. The sequenced sample consisted of blood. The rearrangement links TRBV5-6 to TRBJ2-2; D ambiguous. This clonotype was obtained from a man younger than 35 in good health. The CDR3 DNA sequence: TGTGCCAGCAGCTTGGCGGGTCCCGGGGAGCTGTTTTTT. This codes for CASSLAGPGELFF.